This TCR beta chain was captured in a study of neoadjuvant anti-PD-1 for oral cavity cancer. Study background: Patients without progression received a fourth nivolumab dose around day 43, then surgical resection on days 50-56.

The time point denotes: after neoadjuvant nivolumab, at surgical resection. Patients had newly diagnosed, untreated stage II-IVA oral cavity squamous cell carcinoma. Clones were sequenced by immunoSEQ multiplex PCR, and TCRdb holds only the in-frame ones, with some missing. The table lists 6,500 to 8,000 clones, 55% to 75% of them singletons. Material: PBMCs, obtained after nivolumab (anti-PD-1) treatment. The sequence was collected from a person between 40 and 79 years old with oral cavity squamous cell carcinoma.

The CDR3 spells CASSGPEGRRPNYGYTF. CDR3 nucleotide sequence: TGTGCCAGCAGTGGGCCAGAGGGACGGCGCCCTAACTATGGCTACACCTTC. This chain links TRBV9 with TRBJ1-2; D perhaps matches TRBD1 (5 bases). The germline V gene encodes CDR1 SGDLS and CDR2 YYNGEE. This CDR3 has 17 residues. V lost 5 bases and J lost 0, with 20 bases in between.